This T cell receptor beta chain was documented in a study of shared clonotypes between healthy human individuals. V shed 9 bases and J shed 3 bases, with 11 bases lying between them. Germline lookup yields CDR1 SNHLY and CDR2 FYNNEI. There are 13 residues in the CDR3. Study-wide findings and caveats: Generally, naive subsets came out with larger estimated richness than memory subsets. Rarefaction indicated that sorted-subset sequencing remained incomplete although depth was large. Naive CD4 clonotype sharing across a few donors was around 5%.

Repertoires were generated with immunoSEQ multiplex PCR, while TCRdb's copy carries only in-frame clones and drops some. The table includes some 1,100,000 clones, more than 75% detected once. This clone occurred once. What it binds is not known. The specimen sequenced was memory CD4+ T cells from PBMCs. Stated subset: CD45RA-negative fraction. This chain uses TRBV2 with TRBJ1-4; D is possibly TRBD1 (6 bases). This receptor was identified in a man aged 18 to 29 in good health. Some clones in this sample may be carry-over from other donors' samples. Here the CDR3 reads CASEGGANEKLFF. CDR3 nucleotides: TGTGCCAGTGAGGGGGGTGCTAATGAAAAACTGTTTTTT.